One sample yielded the 10 T cell receptor beta chains listed below, sequenced in a study of radiotherapy plus CTLA-4 blockade in lung cancer. Assay: immunoSEQ multiplex PCR; the TCRdb copy retains only in-frame clones and omits some. The table lists some 92,000 clones, around four fifths of them singletons, with 3.4% in the top ten. This specimen consisted of peripheral blood, obtained from a patient treated with radiotherapy plus ipilimumab. The receptors here all came from a human donor with non-small cell lung cancer who had a partial response to radiotherapy plus ipilimumab.

The chain is built from TRBV6-1 and TRBJ2-7; 8 bases line up with TRBD1. After removal of 5 bases from V and 7 bases from J, the junction contained 13 bases not matched to a gene. This CDR3 region has 15 residues. Looked up from germline, CDR1 is MNHNS and CDR2 is SASEGT. CDR3 in DNA: TGTGCCAGCAGTAGACAGGGGATCCCCCCATATGAGCAGTACTTC. Amino acids: CASSRQGIPPYEQYF.

The rearrangement links TRBV7-2 to TRBJ1-1, with D possibly matching TRBD1 (6 bases). The CDR3 is made up of 14 amino acids. In germline, CDR1 is SGHTA, CDR2 FQGNSA. The germline V and J ends were trimmed by 8 bases and 4 bases, with 17 bases remaining between them. The CDR3 DNA reads TGTGCCAGCGGCCGTCAAACAGGGCTCACTGAAGCTTTCTTT. It translates to CASGRQTGLTEAFF.

The chain employs TRBV7-9 and TRBJ2-5; 8 nucleotides line up with TRBD1. The CDR3 is 14 residues long. Germline-derived CDR1 and CDR2 are SEHNR and FQNEAQ (reference sequence). J was trimmed by 5 bases and V by 5 bases; bases with no gene match: 7. The CDR3 reads CASSLRTGLETQYF. DNA of the CDR3: TGTGCCAGCAGCCTTAGGACAGGGTTGGAGACCCAGTACTTC. Based on the CDR3 plus reference TRBV7-9 and TRBJ2-5, the full variable domain is DTGVSQNPRHKITKRGQNVTFRCDPISEHNRLYWYRQTLGQGPEFLTYFQNEAQLEKSRLLSDRFSAERPKGSFSTLEIQRTEQGDSAMYLCASSLRTGLETQYFGPGTRLLVL.

The chain couples TRBV27 to TRBJ1-2; 8 bases match TRBD1. CDR3 length: 14 residues. V was clipped by 1 base and J by 8 bases; unmatched bases: 6. Germline CDR1 reads MNHEY; CDR2 reads SMNVEV (reference sequence). The CDR3 region is CASSLLGQGFGYTF. The CDR3, as DNA: TGTGCCAGCAGTTTATTAGGACAGGGATTCGGCTACACCTTC.

The chain couples TRBV6-6 to TRBJ1-5, with D maybe TRBD1 (5 bases). The germline V gene has CDR1 MNHNY and CDR2 SVGAGI (reference sequence). This CDR3 region has 15 residues. Trimming took off 5 bases at V and 2 bases at J, with 13 bases between the two ends. The CDR3 sequence is CASSPRQTGNQPQHF. CDR3 sequence (DNA): TGTGCCAGCAGTCCTCGACAGACGGGCAATCAGCCCCAGCATTTT.

This clone was counted a few times. The DNA for the CDR3 is TGCGCCAGCAGCCCGACTAGCGGGAGGGGAGAGACCCAGTACTTC. Protein: CASSPTSGRGETQYF. The chain joins TRBV5-1 to TRBJ2-5; TRBD2 matches at 14 bases. J lost 4 bases, V lost 4 bases, and 3 bases had no gene match. The CDR3 is 15 residues long. Germline assignment: CDR1 SGHRS and CDR2 YFSETQ.

The chain links TRBV30 to TRBJ2-1; 12 nucleotides match TRBD2. With V trimmed by 0 bases and J by 12 bases, 6 bases remained unmatched. CDR3 size: 14 residues. Germline V gene data show CDR1 as GTSNPN and CDR2 as SVGIG (reference sequence). CDR3 residues: CAWSVSLAGGTQFF. For the CDR3, the DNA is TGTGCCTGGAGTGTTTCCCTAGCGGGAGGGACGCAGTTCTTC.

The chain recombines TRBV7-2 with TRBJ2-1; D gene ambiguous. CDR3 length: 13 amino acids. Germline lookup yields CDR1 SGHTA and CDR2 FQGNSA. Trimming left V 2 bases short and J 8 bases short, with 10 bases between. This chain's CDR3 is CASSLSPVDEQFF. In nucleotides, the CDR3 is TGTGCCAGCAGCTTAAGCCCGGTGGATGAGCAGTTCTTC.

The DNA for the CDR3 is TGTGCCAGCAGTACCCCGGGAGTCGGGGAGCAGTACTTC. Its protein is CASSTPGVGEQYF. The V and J genes are TRBV27 and TRBJ2-7; tentatively, D is TRBD2 (6 bases). The CDR3 consists of 13 residues. CDR1 MNHEY and CDR2 SMNVEV come from the germline V gene (reference sequence). V lost 5 bases and J 7 bases, leaving 15 bases between the germline ends.

This chain joins TRBV6-5 and TRBJ2-5; TRBD1 matches 7 bases. Germline-derived CDR1 and CDR2 are MNHEY and SVGAGI. Trimming cost V 6 bases and J 7 bases; bases outside gene matches: 8. The CDR3 spans 13 residues. CDR3 nucleotide sequence: TGTGCCAGCAGCACCAGGGGGAAGGGGACCCAGTACTTC. Protein sequence: CASSTRGKGTQYF.